The 18 T cell receptor beta chains given below trace back to one sample, sequenced in a study of Ad26.COV2.S vaccination and SARS-CoV-2 variants. Treatment: 19 received Ad26.COV2.S at low or high dose, single or two shots; roughly 5 received placebo; per-sample allocation not given. Specimens were obtained on day 63 following the first vaccine or placebo injection. Some clones are missing from TCRdb's copy, which holds only in-frame ones; the method was immunoSEQ multiplex PCR. The sample has a few hundred thousand clones; 92% are singletons. Source: peripheral blood, taken in a trial of Ad26.COV2.S vaccine versus placebo. These TCRs come from a person aged 18 to 59 who received the Ad26.COV2.S COVID-19 vaccine or a placebo.

This clone has a single count. This chain links TRBV10-1 with TRBJ1-6; D not resolved. Germline assignment: CDR1 WNHNN and CDR2 SYGVQD (reference sequence). V was clipped by 2 bases and J by 4 bases, with 9 bases between them. The CDR3 has 15 amino acids. DNA of the CDR3: TGCGCCAGCAGTGAGGCCGGACGTTATAATTCACCCCTCCACTTT. Amino acid sequence: CASSEAGRYNSPLHF.

The chain is built from TRBV30 and TRBJ2-7; perhaps D is TRBD1 or TRBD2 (5 bases each). The germline V gene encodes CDR1 GTSNPN and CDR2 SVGIG (reference sequence). V gave up 5 bases and J gave up 0 bases, with 11 bases separating them. This CDR3 spans 13 amino acids. DNA of the CDR3: TGTGCCTGGGCCTCAGGGACCTCCTACGAGCAGTACTTC. This codes for CAWASGTSYEQYF.

The V gene is TRBV3-1 (or the pseudogene TRBV3-2), the J gene TRBJ2-4, with a possible D match to TRBD1 (5 bases). The germline V and J ends were trimmed by 0 bases and 0 bases, with 24 bases remaining between them. CDR1 is LGHDT, CDR2 YNNKEL, per germline (reference sequence). This CDR3 is 21 amino acids long. This CDR3 reads CASSQEILGRASTLAKNIQYF. CDR3 DNA: TGTGCCAGCAGCCAAGAAATTTTAGGCAGGGCTAGTACCCTAGCCAAAAACATTCAGTACTTC.

The chain couples TRBV15 to TRBJ1-1; TRBD1 aligns across 11 bases. The germline gives CDR1 LNHNV, CDR2 YYDKDF (reference sequence). The CDR3 runs to 15 residues. Trimming took 3 bases from V and 4 from J; bases not matched to a gene: 4. This CDR3 is CATSSGTGGRTEAFF. CDR3 nucleotides: TGTGCCACCAGCAGTGGGACAGGGGGGCGCACTGAAGCTTTCTTT.

The rearrangement joins TRBV7-2 to TRBJ2-7; 7 bases are a match to TRBD2. V dropped 5 bases and J dropped 2; count of bases not matched to a gene: 6. The CDR3 totals 14 residues. Germline V CDR1 and CDR2: SGHTA, FQGNSA. CDR3 loop: CASSPRGGTYEQYF. The CDR3 coding sequence is TGTGCCAGCAGCCCTCGCGGGGGAACCTACGAGCAGTACTTC.

This clone showed up just once. V and J are TRBV2 and TRBJ1-4; D not certain. In germline, CDR1 is SNHLY, CDR2 FYNNEI. The CDR3 is 13 amino acids. Trimming stripped 8 bases from V and 5 bases from J, with 12 bases between. The CDR3 coding sequence is TGTGCCAGCCGGCAGTCTGTAAATGAAAAACTGTTTTTT. Amino acid sequence: CASRQSVNEKLFF.

The V and J genes are TRBV7-2 and TRBJ2-3; D might be TRBD1 (5 bases). Per the germline V gene, CDR1 is SGHTA and CDR2 is FQGNSA. CDR3 length: 15 amino acids. Trimming shortened V by 3 bases and J by 2 bases, and 12 bases separated the two germline ends. CDR3 sequence reads: CASSFQQGNTDTQYF. The CDR3 bases are TGTGCCAGCAGCTTTCAGCAGGGAAACACAGATACGCAGTATTTT.

CDR3 in amino acids: CATSRETGGRGQPQHF. The CDR3 DNA reads TGTGCCACCAGCAGAGAGACAGGGGGTCGAGGTCAGCCCCAGCATTTT. J is TRBJ1-5 and V is TRBV15, with TRBD1 identical over 9 bases. The V gene's germline CDR1 is LNHNV and CDR2 YYDKDF (reference sequence). The trim removed 0 bases at V and 6 bases at J, leaving 6 bases unmatched. The CDR3 spans 16 residues.

The chain combines TRBV28 with TRBJ1-5; 9 bases line up with TRBD1. Germline lookup yields CDR1 MDHEN and CDR2 SYDVKM. V gave up 6 bases and J gave up 2 bases; unmatched junction bases: 2. The CDR3 totals 14 residues. The CDR3 coding sequence is TGTGCCAGCAGCACAGGGGGCGGCAATCAGCCCCAGCATTTT. This encodes CASSTGGGNQPQHF.

The V call is TRBV6-2 or TRBV6-3, the J call TRBJ1-4; TRBD1 matches 7 bases. CDR1 is MNHEY, CDR2 SVGEGT, per germline. This CDR3 has 15 amino acids. Trimming cost V 2 bases and J 4 bases; bases outside gene matches: 4. This CDR3 is CASSYRQGVNEKLFF. The CDR3 DNA reads as TGTGCCAGCAGTTACCGACAGGGCGTTAATGAAAAACTGTTTTTT.

This chain joins TRBV19 and TRBJ2-2; 11 bases are a match to TRBD1. Germline V CDR1 and CDR2: LNHDA, SQIVND (reference sequence). After removal of 5 bases from V and 6 bases from J, the junction contained 5 bases not matched to a gene. CDR3 length: 15 residues. The CDR3 bases are TGTGCCAGTAGTCTCGGGACAGGGGGTCCCGGGGAGCTGTTTTTT. It translates to CASSLGTGGPGELFF.

This chain joins TRBV10-3 and TRBJ2-7; possible D gene TRBD1, 6 bases. The CDR3 covers 13 residues. The germline gives CDR1 ENHRY, CDR2 SYGVKD. Trimming removed 8 bases from V and 2 bases from J, with 13 bases in between. The CDR3 DNA follows: TGTGCCATCGCTCTGGACAGAGCCTACGAGCAGTACTTC. Translated: CAIALDRAYEQYF.

V and J are TRBV6-5 and TRBJ1-5, with 7 bases identical to TRBD1. Germline CDR1 is MNHEY and CDR2 is SVGAGI. The CDR3 runs to 13 residues. The J segment lost 2 bases and the V segment lost 8 bases, leaving 3 bases of the junction unmatched. In DNA form, the CDR3 reads TGTGCCAGCCACACAGGGGGCAATCAGCCCCAGCATTTT. Its protein is CASHTGGNQPQHF.

The sample holds one count of this clone. The chain uses TRBV6-5 and TRBJ2-3, with 9 bases lining up with TRBD2. Germline V CDR1 and CDR2: MNHEY, SVGAGI. J lost 3 bases, V lost 7 bases, and 5 bases had no gene match. CDR3 length: 14 residues. CDR3 DNA: TGTGCCAGCAAAATGCTAGCGGGGACAGATACGCAGTATTTT. It yields the protein CASKMLAGTDTQYF.

The DNA for the CDR3 is TGTGCCAGCAATCCGGGAGGGTCAACCTACGAGCAGTACTTC. Amino acid sequence: CASNPGGSTYEQYF. The rearrangement uses TRBV6-5 and TRBJ2-7, with 8 bases fitting TRBD2. CDR1 MNHEY and CDR2 SVGAGI come from the germline V gene. The CDR3 consists of 14 residues. V gave up 7 bases and J gave up 2 bases; unmatched junction bases: 7.

The chain combines TRBV5-1 with TRBJ2-3; 9 nucleotides align to TRBD2. Germline trimming cut 2 bases from V and 4 bases from J; bases unmatched to any gene: 5. The CDR3 loop spans 15 amino acids. CDR1 SGHRS and CDR2 YFSETQ come from the germline V gene. This CDR3 is CASSFRGGASDTQYF. CDR3 bases: TGCGCCAGCAGCTTCCGCGGGGGGGCCTCAGATACGCAGTATTTT.

The chain joins TRBV15 to TRBJ2-7; tentative D call: TRBD2 (7 bases). Germline V gene lookup returns CDR1 LNHNV and CDR2 YYDKDF (reference sequence). V was pared by 4 bases and J by 0 bases, with 25 bases between. This CDR3 spans 19 amino acids. The CDR3 region is CATSIGGGEGTRSSYEQYF. CDR3 nucleotides: TGTGCCACCAGCATAGGGGGGGGAGAAGGGACTCGAAGCTCCTACGAGCAGTACTTC.

V and J are TRBV10-3 and TRBJ2-5; D gene uncertain. Germline CDR1 ENHRY, CDR2 SYGVKD. CDR3 length equals 13 residues. Trimming took off 7 bases at V and 0 bases at J, with 9 bases between the two ends. The CDR3 region has the DNA TGTGCCATCACCGACGAGTACCAAGAGACCCAGTACTTC. Translation: CAITDEYQETQYF.